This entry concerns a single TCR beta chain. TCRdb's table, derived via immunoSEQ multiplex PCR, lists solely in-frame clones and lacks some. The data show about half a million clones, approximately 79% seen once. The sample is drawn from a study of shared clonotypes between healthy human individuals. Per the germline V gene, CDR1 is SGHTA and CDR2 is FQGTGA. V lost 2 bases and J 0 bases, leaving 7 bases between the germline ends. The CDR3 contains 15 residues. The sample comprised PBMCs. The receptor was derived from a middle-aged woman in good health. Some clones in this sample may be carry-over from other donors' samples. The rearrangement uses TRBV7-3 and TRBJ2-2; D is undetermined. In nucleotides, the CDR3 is TGTGCCAGCAGCTTAGCAGCACCGAACACCGGGGAGCTGTTTTTT. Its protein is CASSLAAPNTGELFF.